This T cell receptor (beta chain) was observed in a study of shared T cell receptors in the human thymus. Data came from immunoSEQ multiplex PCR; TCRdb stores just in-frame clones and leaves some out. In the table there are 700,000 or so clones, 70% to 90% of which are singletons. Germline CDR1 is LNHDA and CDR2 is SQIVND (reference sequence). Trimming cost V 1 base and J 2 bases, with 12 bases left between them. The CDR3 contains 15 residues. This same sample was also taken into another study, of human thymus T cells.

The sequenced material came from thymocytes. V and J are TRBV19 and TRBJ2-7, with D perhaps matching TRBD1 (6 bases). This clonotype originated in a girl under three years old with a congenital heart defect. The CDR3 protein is CASSIAETGAYEQYF. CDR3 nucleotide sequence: TGTGCCAGTAGTATAGCCGAGACAGGTGCCTACGAGCAGTACTTC.